Below, 26 T cell receptor beta chains from the same sample are listed, as sequenced in a study of technical replicates of blood from a handful of donors. TCRdb's table, derived via immunoSEQ multiplex PCR, lists solely in-frame clones and lacks some. Here the sample spans 55,000 to 75,000 clones, 91% being singletons. Input material: PBMCs. The receptors originated from a human donor in good health. Some clones in this sample may be carry-over from other donors' samples.

This rearrangement joins TRBV7-2 to TRBJ2-1; unclear D gene. V shed 4 bases and J shed 9 bases, with 13 bases lying between them. CDR1 and CDR2 from the germline V gene are SGHTA and FQGNSA. This CDR3 region has 13 residues. Here the CDR3 reads CASSSPEVAEQFF. DNA for the CDR3: TGTGCCAGCAGCTCACCAGAAGTCGCTGAGCAGTTCTTC.

Regarding this clone: An end of the junction does not agree with germline; a read error may underlie this. CDR3 sequence (DNA): TGCCAAGGTGGGAGGGGGAGAAATCAGCCCCAGCATTTT. Translation gives CQGGRGRNQPQHF. The rearrangement joins TRBV11-2 to TRBJ1-5; possibly TRBD1 for D (6 bases). Germline V gene lookup returns CDR1 SGHAT and CDR2 FQNNGV. This CDR3 has 13 residues.

In regard to this clone: The germline gene is not matched at one end of the junction; a read error may be the cause. V gene TRBV13 combines with J gene TRBJ2-7, with D possibly being TRBD2 (7 bases). The CDR3 contains 17 residues. Germline assignment: CDR1 PRHDT and CDR2 FYEKMQ (reference sequence). The CDR3, as DNA: TGTGCCAGCAGCCCCCGGGGGCGGGGGACTTCCTCCAACGAGCAGTACTTC. It translates to CASSPRGRGTSSNEQYF.

This clone was seen a handful of times. V usage is TRBV2 and J usage is TRBJ2-5; 12 bases map to TRBD1. The junction had 10 bases not matched to a gene; V was cut back by 6 bases and J by 11 bases. CDR3 size: 14 residues. CDR1 and CDR2 (germline): SNHLY, FYNNEI. CDR3 bases: TGTGCCAGCAGGACCGGGACAGGGGGCCTGGGGCAGTACTTC. Encoded protein: CASRTGTGGLGQYF.

In its sample, this clone was seen a few times. The rearrangement joins TRBV4-3 to TRBJ2-1; D possibly corresponds to TRBD2 (6 bases). V dropped 3 bases and J dropped 2 bases, with 14 bases sitting between them. Germline V CDR1 and CDR2: LGHNA, YSLEER. The CDR3 runs to 16 residues. CDR3 sequence reads: CASSQTRESAYNEQFF. The CDR3 DNA reads as TGCGCCAGCAGCCAGACTCGGGAGTCCGCCTACAATGAGCAGTTCTTC.

J is TRBJ2-2 and V is TRBV7-2; D not certain. Germline CDR1 SGHTA, CDR2 FQGNSA. The length of the CDR3 is 14 residues. V lost 1 base, J lost 4 bases, and 7 bases lay in between. The CDR3 protein is CASSLGRLTGELFF. The CDR3 region has the DNA TGTGCCAGCAGCTTAGGGCGACTCACCGGGGAGCTGTTTTTT.

This clone was seen a single time. V gene TRBV15 combines with J gene TRBJ2-1; a weak D match, TRBD2 (6 bases). The CDR3 contains 13 residues. Germline lookup yields CDR1 LNHNV and CDR2 YYDKDF (reference sequence). V was trimmed by 4 bases and J by 5 bases, leaving 9 bases between them. As DNA, the CDR3 is TGTGCCACCAGCACCGGGACTGACAATGAGCAGTTCTTC. This translates into CATSTGTDNEQFF.

This clone was detected once. The V call is TRBV19, the J call TRBJ1-4, with D maybe TRBD1 (5 bases). The CDR3 length is 15 residues. The germline V and J ends were trimmed by 7 bases and 7 bases, with 19 bases remaining between them. In germline, CDR1 is LNHDA, CDR2 SQIVND (reference sequence). The CDR3 bases are TGTGCCAGTACCCTGAACAGGCAGGGCGCTGAAAAACTGTTTTTT. Its translation is CASTLNRQGAEKLFF.

V and J are TRBV4-3 and TRBJ2-3; possible D gene TRBD2, 6 bases. Trimming removed 0 bases from V and 5 bases from J, with 15 bases in between. The CDR3 contains 16 residues. Germline-derived CDR1 and CDR2 are LGHNA and YSLEER. CDR3 loop: CASSQDLSGEVDTQYF. CDR3 nucleotide sequence: TGCGCCAGCAGCCAAGATCTTTCCGGGGAGGTAGATACGCAGTATTTT.

This clone has a single count. The chain uses TRBV5-1 and TRBJ1-2, with D possibly matching TRBD1 (5 bases). Germline lookup yields CDR1 SGHRS and CDR2 YFSETQ. CDR3 length: 14 residues. The V end was cut by 1 base, the J end by 5 bases, with 12 bases between. CDR3 sequence (DNA): TGCGCCAGCAGCTTGAACAGCGCAGGGTATGGCTACACCTTC. Translating gives CASSLNSAGYGYTF.

This clone was seen more than once but under ten times. This chain uses TRBV9 with TRBJ1-3, with 8 positions matching TRBD1. Germline assignment: CDR1 SGDLS and CDR2 YYNGEE. V lost 3 bases, J lost 4 bases, and 9 bases stayed unmatched. The CDR3 sequence is 16 residues long. This chain's CDR3 is CASSGDRLNYGNTIYF. Here the CDR3 DNA reads TGTGCCAGCAGCGGGGACAGGTTGAATTACGGAAACACCATATATTTT.

In DNA, the CDR3 is TGCGCCAGCAGCTTCGACGGGAAAGCTTTCTTT. This codes for CASSFDGKAFF. The rearrangement joins TRBV5-1 to TRBJ1-1, with unresolved D. The CDR3 has 11 residues. Per germline, CDR1 SGHRS and CDR2 YFSETQ. V lost 2 bases and J 9 bases, leaving 8 bases between the germline ends.

The CDR3 region is CASSLTQGYNSPLHF. CDR3 coding DNA: TGTGCCAGCAGCTTAACACAGGGATACAATTCACCCCTCCACTTT. V and J are TRBV7-3 and TRBJ1-6; D might be TRBD1 (6 bases). The V end was cut by 0 bases, the J end by 7 bases, with 10 bases between. CDR1 and CDR2 from the germline V gene are SGHTA and FQGTGA. The CDR3 is made up of 15 amino acids.

The gene calls are TRBV6-5 and TRBJ2-5; 7 nucleotides match TRBD2. Germline CDR1 and CDR2: MNHEY and SVGAGI. This CDR3 spans 13 amino acids. Losses at the gene ends were 7 bases for V and 2 bases for J; bases not matched to a gene: 4. The CDR3 DNA follows: TGTGCCAGCAAAGGAGCGGGGCAAGAGACCCAGTACTTC. Residues: CASKGAGQETQYF.

The chain is built from TRBV10-3 and TRBJ2-3; 8 nucleotides agree with TRBD2. Germline CDR1 ENHRY, CDR2 SYGVKD. The J segment lost 4 bases and the V segment lost 5 bases, leaving 8 bases of the junction unmatched. The CDR3 loop spans 15 amino acids. The CDR3 DNA is TGTGCCATCAGTCCCGGGCTAGCGGGTGCAGATACGCAGTATTTT. Amino acids: CAISPGLAGADTQYF.

The chain employs TRBV4-2 and TRBJ1-4; no clear D. Trimming left V 0 bases short and J 4 bases short, with 9 bases between. Germline V gives CDR1 LGHNA, CDR2 YNFKEQ. The CDR3 has 15 amino acids. CDR3 in amino acids: CASSQDREGNEKLFF. The CDR3 DNA sequence: TGTGCCAGCAGCCAAGATAGGGAGGGTAATGAAAAACTGTTTTTT.

The rearrangement links TRBV13 to TRBJ2-3, with a possible D match to TRBD2 (6 bases). This CDR3 is 14 amino acids long. Between the trimmed V and J ends, which lost 7 bases and 1 base, there was a span of 12 bases. Germline-derived CDR1 and CDR2 are PRHDT and FYEKMQ (reference sequence). The chain's CDR3 is CASTLGGGTDTQYF. The DNA of the CDR3 is TGTGCCAGCACCCTCGGAGGGGGCACAGATACGCAGTATTTT.

The V and J genes are TRBV6-1 and TRBJ1-3; a possible D gene is TRBD1 (5 bases). V lost 2 bases and J 2 bases, leaving 13 bases between the germline ends. Germline CDR1 is MNHNS and CDR2 is SASEGT. The CDR3 is made up of 16 amino acids. CDR3 in DNA: TGTGCCAGCAGTGAATCGACAGTGTTGGCTGGAAACACCATATATTTT. This codes for CASSESTVLAGNTIYF.

The chain has TRBV6-1 and TRBJ2-7; 10 nucleotides match TRBD1. V lost 6 bases to trimming and J lost 3 bases; unmatched junction nucleotides: 8. Germline-derived CDR1 and CDR2 are MNHNS and SASEGT. The CDR3 totals 15 residues. As DNA, the CDR3 is TGTGCCAGCAGGGTCGGACAGGGGGAGGTCTACGAGCAGTACTTC. It specifies CASRVGQGEVYEQYF.

J is TRBJ2-7 and V is TRBV2; perhaps TRBD1 as D (5 bases). Germline CDR1 reads SNHLY; CDR2 reads FYNNEI. Trimming removed 6 bases at V and 3 bases at J, with 18 bases between. The CDR3 spans 15 residues. The chain's CDR3 is CASSGPGRDFYEQYF. In nucleotides, the CDR3 is TGTGCCAGCAGCGGGCCTGGCAGGGATTTCTACGAGCAGTACTTC.

The chain links TRBV30 to TRBJ1-5; D is perhaps TRBD1 (5 bases). Germline CDR1 is GTSNPN and CDR2 is SVGIG (reference sequence). The CDR3 runs 13 residues. V lost 1 base and J 4 bases, leaving 8 bases between the germline ends. For the CDR3, the DNA is TGTGCCTGGAGTGGGGCAGGGAATCAGCCCCAGCATTTT. Translating it yields CAWSGAGNQPQHF.

The table lists this clone with a count of one. The rearrangement joins TRBV7-3 to TRBJ2-7; 7 bases are shared with TRBD1. Germline V gives CDR1 SGHTA, CDR2 FQGTGA. The CDR3 length is 15 residues. V was pared by 1 base and J by 0 bases, with 3 bases of the junction left unmatched. CDR3 region: CASSLNAGGSYEQYF. DNA for the CDR3: TGTGCCAGCAGCTTAAATGCAGGGGGCTCCTACGAGCAGTACTTC.

This clone came up once. V usage is TRBV13 and J usage is TRBJ2-1, with 11 bases lining up with TRBD1. CDR1 is PRHDT, CDR2 FYEKMQ, per germline (reference sequence). V gave up 3 bases and J gave up 8 bases; unmatched junction bases: 3. CDR3 length: 14 amino acids. CDR3 amino acids: CASSFGTGGDEQFF. The CDR3 coding sequence is TGTGCCAGCAGCTTCGGGACAGGGGGTGATGAGCAGTTCTTC.

The chain is built from TRBV6-1 and TRBJ2-7; the D gene is possibly TRBD2 (6 bases). Trimming took off 7 bases at V and 3 bases at J, with 19 bases between the two ends. The CDR3 consists of 15 residues. Germline CDR1 reads MNHNS; CDR2 reads SASEGT. The CDR3 spells CASKTARDSIYEQYF. The CDR3 DNA sequence: TGTGCCAGCAAGACCGCACGGGACTCAATCTACGAGCAGTACTTC.

This clone appeared once. The rearrangement links TRBV19 to TRBJ2-7; the D gene is possibly TRBD2 (5 bases). Trimming took 3 bases from V and 0 from J, leaving 6 bases between them. The CDR3 has 13 residues. From germline, CDR1 is LNHDA and CDR2 SQIVND (reference sequence). The CDR3 sequence: CASSIGDSYEQYF. The DNA for the CDR3 is TGTGCCAGTAGTATCGGGGACTCCTACGAGCAGTACTTC.

The chain joins TRBV28 to TRBJ2-1, with 12 bases identical to TRBD2. CDR3 size: 18 residues. The V gene's germline CDR1 is MDHEN and CDR2 SYDVKM. V lost 3 bases, J lost 7 bases, and 13 bases stayed unmatched. The CDR3 nucleotides read TGTGCCAGCAGTTTCGAGCTAGCGGGAGGGCCCGGGAGAAATGAGCAGTTCTTC. Translated, it gives CASSFELAGGPGRNEQFF.